These 29 T cell receptor beta chains were sequenced from one sample in a study of blood T cell repertoires in COVID-19. This table comes from immunoSEQ multiplex PCR, and its TCRdb copy is limited to in-frame clones, with some not included. The sample yields some 300,000 clones, 90% seen once. Material for sequencing was PBMCs or T cells enriched from blood (not recorded which). These receptors all come from a woman aged 18 to 35 with acute COVID-19.

The chain is built from TRBV28 and TRBJ1-5; unclear D gene. The CDR3 has 16 residues. From germline, CDR1 is MDHEN and CDR2 SYDVKM. Between the trimmed V and J ends, which lost 0 bases and 1 base, there was a span of 10 bases. CDR3 bases: TGTGCCAGCAGTTTATGGGCAGGAGGAAGCAATCAGCCCCAGCATTTT. Translated, it gives CASSLWAGGSNQPQHF.

This rearrangement joins TRBV6-2 or TRBV6-3 to TRBJ1-5; 9 bases line up with TRBD1. CDR3 length equals 14 residues. CDR1 and CDR2 from the germline V gene are MNHEY and SVGEGT. The V and J ends lost 2 bases and 7 bases, in that order; junction bases with no gene match: 3. The CDR3 loop is CASSYGQGWQPQHF. As DNA, the CDR3 is TGTGCCAGCAGTTACGGACAGGGGTGGCAGCCCCAGCATTTT.

This clone was seen just once. The chain links TRBV7-9 to TRBJ1-2; maybe TRBD1 (5 bases). Per the germline V gene, CDR1 is SEHNR and CDR2 is FQNEAQ (reference sequence). The CDR3 runs to 15 residues. Trimming removed 4 bases at V and 4 bases at J, with 16 bases between. CDR3 amino acids: CASSSPGGGGYGYTF. DNA of the CDR3: TGTGCCAGCAGCTCTCCCGGGGGTGGCGGCTATGGCTACACCTTC.

The chain joins TRBV7-6 to TRBJ2-5; D ambiguous. The CDR3 consists of 13 residues. V lost 5 bases and J 2 bases, leaving 9 bases between the germline ends. Germline-derived CDR1 and CDR2 are SGHVS and FNYEAQ. CDR3 DNA sequence: TGTGCCAGCAGCCCCCGAGTTCAAGAGACCCAGTACTTC. It specifies CASSPRVQETQYF.

The genes are TRBV28 and TRBJ2-1; 14 nucleotides line up with TRBD2. Germline trimming cut 5 bases from V and 2 bases from J; bases unmatched to any gene: 2. CDR3 length: 16 amino acids. Looked up from germline, CDR1 is MDHEN and CDR2 is SYDVKM. CDR3 in DNA: TGTGCCAGCAGTCGGACTAGCGGGAGGCCCTACAATGAGCAGTTCTTC. Amino acids: CASSRTSGRPYNEQFF.

This sequence joins TRBV5-1 and TRBJ2-1, with TRBD1 matching 9 bases. The V gene's germline CDR1 is SGHRS and CDR2 YFSETQ. There are 17 residues in the CDR3. V lost 1 base to trimming and J lost 4 bases; unmatched junction nucleotides: 9. CDR3 amino acids: CASSLQGGTGHYNEQFF. The CDR3 DNA sequence: TGCGCCAGCAGCTTGCAGGGAGGGACAGGGCATTACAATGAGCAGTTCTTC.

The rearrangement uses TRBV6-1 and TRBJ2-7, with 7 bases fitting TRBD1. With 3 bases clipped from V and 2 bases from J, the junction kept 4 bases outside the gene matches. There are 14 residues in the CDR3. Germline V CDR1 and CDR2: MNHNS, SASEGT. CDR3: CASSERQGTYEQYF. The CDR3 nucleotides read TGTGCCAGCAGTGAGAGACAGGGTACCTACGAGCAGTACTTC.

The chain uses TRBV28 and TRBJ1-6; no reliable D call. Germline V gives CDR1 MDHEN, CDR2 SYDVKM. The CDR3 extends over 14 amino acids. The germline V and J ends were trimmed by 6 bases and 7 bases, with 13 bases remaining between them. The CDR3 nucleotides are TGTGCCAGCAGCTGGCCTGAGGGAAATTCACCCCTCCACTTT. It codes for CASSWPEGNSPLHF.

V is TRBV18 and J is TRBJ2-6, with no clear D. The CDR3 length is 15 residues. Germline CDR1 reads KGHSH; CDR2 reads LQKENI. The V and J ends lost 3 bases and 0 bases respectively, with 6 bases between them. As DNA, the CDR3 is TGTGCCAGCTCACCCTCTTACTCTGGGGCCAACGTCCTGACTTTC. This sequence encodes CASSPSYSGANVLTF.

The gene calls are TRBV5-1 and TRBJ2-1; TRBD2 aligns across 9 bases. The CDR3 runs to 15 residues. Germline lookup yields CDR1 SGHRS and CDR2 YFSETQ. The J segment lost 9 bases and the V segment lost 0 bases, leaving 7 bases of the junction unmatched. Here the CDR3 reads CASSLVSGSNSEQFF. The CDR3 nucleotides are TGCGCCAGCAGCTTGGTTAGCGGGAGTAATAGTGAGCAGTTCTTC.

The chain has TRBV30 and TRBJ1-1, with D perhaps matching TRBD1 (5 bases). CDR1 and CDR2 from the germline V gene are GTSNPN and SVGIG (reference sequence). Deletions cut 4 bases from V and 5 bases from J, with 14 bases between. This CDR3 contains 13 residues. This CDR3 reads CAWTNRLGTEAFF. CDR3 nucleotides: TGTGCCTGGACCAACAGGTTGGGAACTGAAGCTTTCTTT.

The chain combines TRBV29-1 with TRBJ1-1, with D possibly TRBD1 on 6 matching bases. Germline CDR1 and CDR2: SQVTM and ANQGSEA. Deletions cut 4 bases from V and 0 bases from J, with 9 bases between. The CDR3 is 13 amino acids. CDR3 coding DNA: TGCAGCGTTGGAAGGGGGATGAACACTGAAGCTTTCTTT. Protein: CSVGRGMNTEAFF.

The chain joins TRBV19 to TRBJ2-7; maybe TRBD2 (7 bases). CDR1 is LNHDA and CDR2 is SQIVND in the germline V gene (reference sequence). V was clipped by 5 bases and J by 3 bases, with 11 bases between them. This CDR3 has 13 amino acids. CDR3 sequence (DNA): TGTGCCAGTAGTGAGGGGGGGCGCTACGAGCAGTACTTC. It encodes CASSEGGRYEQYF.

This chain connects TRBV3-1 (or the pseudogene TRBV3-2) to TRBJ2-2; the D gene is possibly TRBD2 (5 bases). V was cut by 2 bases and J by 3 bases, with 10 bases left in between. Germline V gene sequence: CDR1 LGHDT, CDR2 YNNKEL (reference sequence). The CDR3 loop spans 15 amino acids. CDR3 loop: CASSQILGDTGELFF. The CDR3 bases are TGTGCCAGCAGCCAAATACTAGGAGACACCGGGGAGCTGTTTTTT.

The chain joins TRBV7-9 to TRBJ2-2; D is perhaps TRBD2 (5 bases). V shed 1 base and J shed 7 bases, with 13 bases lying between them. Germline assignment: CDR1 SEHNR and CDR2 FQNEAQ (reference sequence). The CDR3 is made up of 15 amino acids. CDR3 bases: TGTGCCAGCAGCTTAGGTGCGCTTCGGGGCGGGGAGCTGTTTTTT. It translates to CASSLGALRGGELFF. Combining the CDR3 with reference TRBV7-9 and TRBJ2-2 gives the whole variable domain DTGVSQNPRHKITKRGQNVTFRCDPISEHNRLYWYRQTLGQGPEFLTYFQNEAQLEKSRLLSDRFSAERPKGSFSTLEIQRTEQGDSAMYLCASSLGALRGGELFFGEGSRLTVL.

The rearrangement links TRBV19 to TRBJ2-1, with TRBD2 identical over 7 bases. V lost 5 bases, J lost 0 bases, and 4 bases stayed unmatched. CDR1 LNHDA and CDR2 SQIVND come from the germline V gene (reference sequence). The CDR3 runs 15 residues. Here the CDR3 DNA reads TGTGCCAGTAGTTTGAGCGGGGCCTCCTACAATGAGCAGTTCTTC. It specifies CASSLSGASYNEQFF.

The V call is TRBV19, the J call TRBJ1-1; possible D gene TRBD1, 5 bases. CDR1 is LNHDA, CDR2 SQIVND, per germline (reference sequence). Trimming pared 4 bases from V and 7 bases from J, leaving 19 bases between. This CDR3 comprises 15 residues. The CDR3, as DNA: TGTGCCAGTAGTACTACCCTCGACAGCTACGGTGAAGCTTTCTTT. Protein product: CASSTTLDSYGEAFF.

The chain uses TRBV28 and TRBJ2-7; 15 nucleotides line up with TRBD2. V shed 0 bases and J 3 bases; nucleotides not matched to a gene: 12. Per the germline V gene, CDR1 is MDHEN and CDR2 is SYDVKM. This CDR3 is built from 20 residues. The CDR3 sequence: CASSLWRNPGLAGGHYEQYF. CDR3 nucleotides: TGTGCCAGCAGTTTATGGCGGAATCCGGGACTAGCGGGAGGCCACTACGAGCAGTACTTC.

This chain joins TRBV5-1 and TRBJ2-5, with a tentative D call TRBD2 (5 bases). The CDR3 has 13 residues. Germline CDR1 reads SGHRS; CDR2 reads YFSETQ. Trimming shortened V by 0 bases and J by 4 bases, and 7 bases separated the two germline ends. The CDR3, as DNA: TGCGCCAGCAGCTTGGCAGCGGTAGAGACCCAGTACTTC. As protein: CASSLAAVETQYF.

The chain carries TRBV28 and TRBJ1-2, with D possibly matching TRBD1 (6 bases). The CDR3 runs to 13 residues. The germline V gene encodes CDR1 MDHEN and CDR2 SYDVKM. Trimming took off 3 bases at V and 12 bases at J, with 17 bases between the two ends. The CDR3 sequence: CASSFYERQENTF. In DNA, the CDR3 is TGTGCCAGCAGTTTCTATGAGAGACAGGAGAACACCTTC.

This rearrangement joins TRBV6-5 to TRBJ2-5; D is perhaps TRBD1 (6 bases). The V gene lost 3 bases and the J gene lost 12 bases, with 14 bases spanning the gap. CDR3 length equals 12 residues. Germline V lookup: CDR1 MNHEY, CDR2 SVGAGI. The CDR3 is CASSYFESGEYF. DNA of the CDR3: TGTGCCAGCAGTTATTTTGAGTCAGGGGAGTACTTC.

The gene calls are TRBV5-3 and TRBJ2-5, with 8 positions matching TRBD2. TRBV5-3 is placed among ORFs of uncertain function. Losses at the gene ends were 1 base for V and 4 bases for J; bases not matched to a gene: 15. The CDR3 is 18 residues long. The CDR3 bases are TGTGCCAGAAGCTTGCAGGACTTCACGGGACTAGGGGCAGAGACCCAGTACTTC. Translated: CARSLQDFTGLGAETQYF.

The V gene is TRBV28, the J gene TRBJ1-3, with D perhaps matching TRBD1 (5 bases). The germline CDR1 and CDR2 sequences are MDHEN and SYDVKM. V dropped 10 bases and J dropped 1 base, with 8 bases sitting between them. The CDR3 has 12 residues. As DNA, the CDR3 is TGTGCCACCCAGGGTTCTGGAAACACCATATATTTT. Its protein is CATQGSGNTIYF.

The gene calls are TRBV4-2 and TRBJ2-7; TRBD2 aligns across 13 bases. The V and J ends lost 4 bases and 6 bases, in that order; junction bases with no gene match: 12. Germline CDR1 LGHNA, CDR2 YNFKEQ. The CDR3 runs 17 residues. The DNA of the CDR3 is TGTGCCAGCAGCCCGCGGACTAGCGGGAGCGGTTTGGGCGAGCAGTACTTC. Translating gives CASSPRTSGSGLGEQYF.

The chain is built from TRBV28 and TRBJ1-1; D perhaps matches TRBD1 (6 bases). The CDR3 length is 13 residues. Germline values: CDR1 MDHEN, CDR2 SYDVKM. V shed 4 bases and J shed 5 bases, with 11 bases lying between them. Written as DNA, the CDR3 is TGTGCCAGCAGTTCTAACAGGGAAACTGAAGCTTTCTTT. This codes for CASSSNRETEAFF.

The chain joins TRBV3-1 (or the pseudogene TRBV3-2) to TRBJ1-2; D might be TRBD1 (6 bases). The V end was cut by 0 bases, the J end by 7 bases, with 15 bases between. CDR3 length: 15 residues. The germline V gene has CDR1 LGHDT and CDR2 YNNKEL (reference sequence). CDR3 DNA: TGTGCCAGCAGCCAAGAGACGGGACACCTTTTTGGCTACACCTTC. Translation: CASSQETGHLFGYTF.

The chain carries TRBV3-1 (or the pseudogene TRBV3-2) and TRBJ2-7; no reliable D call. Trimming took 1 base from V and 2 from J, leaving 12 bases between them. The CDR3 runs to 15 residues. In germline, CDR1 is LGHDT, CDR2 YNNKEL (reference sequence). CDR3 in DNA: TGTGCCAGCAGCCAAGTGTCCAGGTATCCCTACGAGCAGTACTTC. Protein: CASSQVSRYPYEQYF.

The V call is TRBV2, the J call TRBJ2-1, with D perhaps matching TRBD1 (5 bases). In germline, CDR1 is SNHLY, CDR2 FYNNEI. The V end lost 8 bases, the J end lost 4 bases, and 12 bases lay between the germline ends. This CDR3 spans 13 amino acids. CDR3: CASSWTLYNEQFF. CDR3 coding DNA: TGTGCCAGCTCGTGGACACTTTACAATGAGCAGTTCTTC.

This clone was seen a few times. The V gene is TRBV2, the J gene TRBJ1-1; D gene unclear. V lost 7 bases and J lost 0, with 9 bases in between. The length of the CDR3 is 13 residues. The germline V gene has CDR1 SNHLY and CDR2 FYNNEI. The CDR3 sequence is CASNRGMNTEAFF. The CDR3 nucleotides read TGTGCCAGCAATCGAGGTATGAACACTGAAGCTTTCTTT.